The 8 T cell receptor beta chains listed next were all sequenced from one sample in a study of identical twins. MiXCR, applied by TCRdb to the 5' RACE reads, yields one record per CDR3 protein. The sample carries approximately 1.8 million distinct CDR3 sequences, under 35% recorded once. The sample comprised cord blood. The receptors were gathered from a newborn girl in good health.

The rearrangement joins TRBV12-3 or TRBV12-4 to TRBJ2-1; D is uncertain. The CDR3 spans 12 residues. Trimming took 6 bases from V and 10 from J, leaving 13 bases between them. The CDR3 DNA reads TGTGCCAGCAGCCGATTGGCCTACGAGCAGTTCTTC. Translated, it gives CASSRLAYEQFF.

The V call is TRBV6-5, the J call TRBJ2-7, with no clear D. This CDR3 has 16 amino acids. Germline CDR1 MNHEY, CDR2 SVGAGI. V was trimmed by 5 bases and J by 2 bases, leaving 19 bases between them. The CDR3 loop reads CASSRTGLPRPYEQYF. The DNA for the CDR3 is TGTGCCAGCAGTAGAACCGGGCTCCCGAGGCCCTACGAGCAGTACTTC.

V usage is TRBV20-1 and J usage is TRBJ2-4, with 9 bases matching TRBD2. CDR1 is DFQATT and CDR2 is SNEGSKA in the germline V gene (reference sequence). With V trimmed by 6 bases and J by 0 bases, 6 bases remained unmatched. The CDR3 covers 15 residues. The CDR3 is CSAMSGGQAKNIQYF. In DNA, the CDR3 is TGCAGTGCGATGAGCGGGGGGCAAGCCAAAAACATTCAGTACTTC.

The rearrangement links TRBV29-1 to TRBJ2-1, with D perhaps TRBD2 (6 bases). The CDR3 totals 15 residues. CDR1 is SQVTM, CDR2 ANQGSEA, per germline. V was shortened by 3 bases and J by 1 base, with 13 bases between the two germline ends. The CDR3 DNA reads TGCAGCGTTGAGGGGGGACTTCTTTCCTACAATGAGCAGTTCTTC. Its protein is CSVEGGLLSYNEQFF.

The chain uses TRBV6-2 or TRBV6-3 and TRBJ1-1, with D perhaps TRBD1 (5 bases). CDR1 is MNHEY, CDR2 SVGEGT, per germline. Trimming pared 5 bases from V and 1 base from J, leaving 14 bases between. This CDR3 is 15 amino acids long. CDR3 DNA sequence: TGTGCCAGCAGTGCTATCAGGGTCACGAACACTGAAGCTTTCTTT. This encodes CASSAIRVTNTEAFF.

The chain recombines TRBV7-2 with TRBJ2-2, with D uncertain. Deletions cut 5 bases from V and 6 bases from J, with 19 bases between. This CDR3 contains 16 residues. Per the germline V gene, CDR1 is SGHTA and CDR2 is FQGNSA. CDR3 region: CASSHRAVRMAGELFF. The CDR3 coding sequence is TGTGCCAGCAGCCACCGGGCGGTCCGGATGGCCGGGGAGCTGTTTTTT.

V gene TRBV29-1 combines with J gene TRBJ2-3; weak D call: TRBD2 (7 bases). CDR3 length equals 14 residues. Germline values: CDR1 SQVTM, CDR2 ANQGSEA. V dropped 3 bases and J dropped 10 bases, with 20 bases sitting between them. The CDR3 sequence: CSVDVGGARDAQYF. DNA of the CDR3: TGCAGCGTTGATGTTGGGGGGGCGAGGGATGCGCAGTATTTT.

The table lists this clonotype with a few counts. The chain is built from TRBV5-1 and TRBJ2-7; weak D call: TRBD2 (5 bases). Germline loops: CDR1 SGHRS, CDR2 YFSETQ. The V gene lost 1 base and the J gene lost 6 bases, with 11 bases spanning the gap. This CDR3 has 13 amino acids. CDR3 in amino acids: CASSLYPEGEQYF. The CDR3 DNA is TGCGCCAGCAGCTTGTATCCCGAGGGCGAGCAGTACTTC.